The present T cell receptor beta chain was sequenced within a study of molecular identifiers for immune sequencing clone quantification. Study-level results: One cell's worth of spiked Jurkat TCR RNA was reportedly detectable among approximately 990,000 naive cells. Clones above 20 RNA copies held over 97% of effector molecules, under 1% in naive cells.

In this sample, this clonotype turned up many times. Its antigen is as yet unknown. TCRdb analysed the PCR reads with MiXCR anew, one entry per CDR3 protein. The sample has 490,000 or so distinct CDR3 sequences; roughly 26% are singletons. For naive CD8 T cells, sorting used the CD8+CD4-CCR7+CD45RA+ phenotype. This receptor was obtained from a human donor in good health. Some libraries in this study had Jurkat cell RNA spiked in. Sample: naive CD8+ T cells from blood, with Jurkat cell RNA spiked in. Documented subset: FACS-sorted CD8+CD4-CCR7+CD45RA+ naive T cells.

The CDR3 region is CSVERAGGGYEQYF. CDR3 in DNA: TGCAGCGTTGAGCGCGCAGGGGGCGGATACGAGCAGTACTTC. This rearrangement joins TRBV29-1 to TRBJ2-7; 8 nucleotides agree with TRBD1. Trimming at V came to 3 bases and at J to 4 bases, leaving 8 bases not matched to a gene. Germline loops: CDR1 SQVTM, CDR2 ANQGSEA. The CDR3 loop spans 14 amino acids.